The rows below give T cell receptor beta chains drawn from one sample of a study of cytomegalovirus exposure and HLA in healthy donors. Method: immunoSEQ multiplex PCR; TCRdb's copy keeps in-frame clones and lacks some. Counted here are roughly 150,000 clones, approximately 80% occurring once; the ten biggest clones make up approximately 2.4%. The sequencing input was PBMCs. These receptor sequences come from a male donor in good health and CMV-seronegative. CDR3s include the opening cysteine and the closing phenylalanine or tryptophan. A D gene is named only where the DNA matches it firmly. Some rows have no size entry. The others give once, few or many, or a class for an expanded clone.

v_call,d_call,j_call,cdr3_length,clone_size,cdr3_nt,cdr3_aa
TRBV6-6,.,TRBJ1-4,14,few,TGTGCCAGCAGCCTCATCGGTCGTTTGGAAAAACTGTTTTTT,CASSLIGRLEKLFF
TRBV9,.,TRBJ2-7,13,.,TGTGCCAGCAGCGTAGGAGGAAGCTACGAGCAGTACTTC,CASSVGGSYEQYF
TRBV28,.,TRBJ1-3,15,few,TGTGCCAGCTCAGAGGCCCCCACAGGCGCAAACACCATATATTTT,CASSEAPTGANTIYF
TRBV7-9,.,TRBJ2-7,11,.,TGTGCCAGCTCCGCCCCCGGTCAGCAGTACTTC,CASSAPGQQYF
TRBV29-1,TRBD2,TRBJ2-1,16,once,TGCAGCGTTGAAGATTGGGTAGCGGGAGGACGGTATGAGCAGTTCTTC,CSVEDWVAGGRYEQFF
TRBV7-9,TRBD1,TRBJ1-2,17,.,TGTGCCAGCAGCTTAGTCAGGACAGGGGGCGCTGGCTATGGCTACACCTTC,CASSLVRTGGAGYGYTF
TRBV6-6,TRBD1,TRBJ2-7,15,.,TGTGCCAGCAGTTACTCCGGACAGGGGGGGTACGAGCAGTACTTC,CASSYSGQGGYEQYF
TRBV27,TRBD2,TRBJ2-1,14,.,TGTGCCAGCTCTAGCGGCCTCTCCTACAATGAGCAGTTCTTC,CASSSGLSYNEQFF
TRBV28,TRBD1,TRBJ1-1,15,.,TGTGCCAGCAGTTTATACAGGGGGCCGGTCACTGAAGCTTTCTTT,CASSLYRGPVTEAFF
TRBV6-5,.,TRBJ2-7,12,.,TGTGCCAGCAGTTCCACATACTACGAGCAGTACTTC,CASSSTYYEQYF
TRBV7-8,TRBD2,TRBJ2-1,16,.,TGTGCCAGCAGCTCCCATAGCGGGGGGAACGGCAATGAGCAGTTCTTC,CASSSHSGGNGNEQFF
TRBV11-3,TRBD1,TRBJ2-1,16,.,TGTGCCAGCAGCCAACTCAGGACAGGGAATTACAATGAGCAGTTCTTC,CASSQLRTGNYNEQFF
TRBV5-5,.,TRBJ1-3,15,few,TGTGCCAGCACGCCCACGGGGGGTACAGGAAACACCATATATTTT,CASTPTGGTGNTIYF
TRBV6-1,TRBD2,TRBJ2-4,15,.,TGTGCCAGCAGTGCCGGACTAGCGGGGGGAAACATTCAGTACTTC,CASSAGLAGGNIQYF
TRBV19,TRBD2,TRBJ2-1,20,.,TGTGCCAGTAGCCCCTCGAAGTGGCTGACTAGCGGGAGGGACAACAATGAGCAGTTCTTC,CASSPSKWLTSGRDNNEQFF
TRBV6-5,.,TRBJ1-1,12,.,TGTGCCAGCAGTCTTCAGTTCACGATAGCTTTCTTT,CASSLQFTIAFF
TRBV14,.,TRBJ2-5,18,.,TGTGCCAGCAGCCAAGGCCGACTCCAATTACCTCTCAAGGAGACCCAGTACTTC,CASSQGRLQLPLKETQYF
TRBV6-5,TRBD1,TRBJ1-3,16,few,TGTGCCAGCAGTTACTCGGGGACAGCCTCTGGAAACACCATATATTTT,CASSYSGTASGNTIYF
TRBV28,.,TRBJ2-7,15,.,TGTGCCAGCAGTTTAATGCGGCTAAACCTCTACGAGCAGTACTTC,CASSLMRLNLYEQYF
TRBV6-1,TRBD2,TRBJ2-1,14,.,TGTGCCAGCAGTGAAAGCGGGACTATCAATGAGCAGTTCTTC,CASSESGTINEQFF
TRBV7-9,TRBD2,TRBJ2-7,15,once,TGTGCCAGCAGCCCCGGGACTAGCGGGAGGTACGAGCAGTACTTC,CASSPGTSGRYEQYF